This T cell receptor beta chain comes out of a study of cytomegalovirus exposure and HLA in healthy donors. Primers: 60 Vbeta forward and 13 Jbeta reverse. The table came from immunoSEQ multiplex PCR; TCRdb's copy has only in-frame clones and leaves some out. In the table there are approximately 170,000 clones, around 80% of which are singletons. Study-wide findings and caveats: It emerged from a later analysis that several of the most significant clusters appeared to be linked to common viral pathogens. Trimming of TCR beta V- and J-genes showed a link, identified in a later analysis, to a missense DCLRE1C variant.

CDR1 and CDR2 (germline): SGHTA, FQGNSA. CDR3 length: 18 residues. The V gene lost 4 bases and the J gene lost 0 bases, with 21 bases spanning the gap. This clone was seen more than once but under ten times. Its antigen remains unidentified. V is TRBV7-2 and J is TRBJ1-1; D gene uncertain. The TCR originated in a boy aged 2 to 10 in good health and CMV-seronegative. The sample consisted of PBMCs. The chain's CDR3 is CASSSQFWQGGMNTEAFF. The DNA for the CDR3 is TGTGCCAGCAGCTCCCAATTTTGGCAAGGAGGGATGAACACTGAAGCTTTCTTT.